This T cell receptor beta chain was profiled in a study of blood T cell repertoires in COVID-19 (TCRdb year 2020). Describing the broader study: Samples covering the acute and convalescent phases of COVID-19 were provided by collaborators in the United States, Italy and Spain. The prospective study material was composed of cDNA or gDNA derived from T cells, B-cell-depleted T cells, or PBMCs. Subjects who had been exposed to COVID-19, were actively infected with it, or had recovered from it provided the deeply sampled blood TCRbeta repertoires that made up the dataset. A freely available public database, intended as a resource for researchers studying the immune response to SARS-CoV-2, is where the repertoires were released. The samples were drawn from two sources: the first 160 participants of the ongoing ImmuneRACE study, and 1,000 to 1,500 subjects contributed by 6 global collaborators. Sample metadata almost always included a de-identified subject ID, COVID-19 status, age in years and sex. Where HLA class I and class II types were available, the types were taken from metadata supplied by the sample provider, not from assay-based typing.

Collaborating institutions collected whole blood in K2EDTA tubes following their own protocols. For TCRbeta analysis, collaborators shipped samples as frozen whole blood, isolated PBMCs, or DNA extracted from either of those sample types. What the authors observed across the whole study: The quantity of clinical and demographic metadata differed by source and by participant and was supplied without curation.

TCRbeta CDR3 regions were amplified from genomic DNA using the immunoSEQ Assay, a bias-controlled multiplex PCR. The original methods were these. The number of nucleated cells in each sample was estimated from the amplification of reference gene primers within the assay. To quantify the absolute abundance of each unique TCRbeta CDR3 rearrangement, sequence reads were collapsed and filtered. Productive Simpson clonality was computed per sample as the square root of Simpson's diversity index over productive rearrangements. As stored in TCRdb, this immuneACCESS dataset retains in-frame rearrangements with V and J assigned. A fraction of the clones does not appear; measured against another copy, unresolved V genes explain less than half of the discrepancy, and the remainder lacks a known reason. Clonal size and the V and J genes are those of that table, whereas D and trimming came from the DNA. In this sample the table shows 150,000 to 200,000 clones, about 80% of which occur a single time. Of the sample, roughly 2.6% is held by the ten largest clones.

The CDR3 holds 16 amino acids from the cysteine to the phenylalanine. CDR3 DNA only is kept here, 48 bases in frame from base 1. CDR1 and CDR2, per the germline V gene (reference sequence), are GTSNPN and SVGIG. From V the trimming removes 0 bases and from J it removes 7 bases, while the gene matches leave 9 bases of the junction unaccounted for. Concerning this clone: What this receptor recognizes is not known. No base qualities exist here, and no much larger clone lies one base off it.

This TCR came from a human donor with acute or convalescent COVID-19. The donor label of this sample is uncertain. This chain is built from TRBV30 and TRBJ2-7; 13 bases in the middle match TRBD2. What was sequenced was peripheral blood. The CDR3 protein: CAWSVGMGLAGREQYF. DNA sequence: TGTGCCTGGAGTGTAGGGATGGGACTAGCGGGAAGAGAGCAGTACTTC.